These 9 T cell receptor beta chains share one sample of origin, sequenced in a study of post-analysis software for immune sequencing data. General study findings and limits: Controls showed lower frequencies than patients for five TRBV segments, and TRBV5-6, TRBV5-1 and TRBV20-1 were among these.

Unique-molecular-identifier-tagged TCR beta cDNA libraries were used. A single record per CDR3 protein comes from TCRdb applying MiXCR to the PCR reads. The sample yields fewer than 850,000 distinct CDR3 sequences, less than 35% seen once. Antigens for these TCRs are unknown. Sequencing input: blood. All receptors derive from a girl aged 10 to 17 with multiple sclerosis.

This rearrangement joins TRBV28 to TRBJ2-5, with TRBD2 identical over 10 bases. The germline V gene encodes CDR1 MDHEN and CDR2 SYDVKM. V was clipped by 8 bases and J by 2 bases; unmatched bases: 14. The CDR3 totals 17 residues. The CDR3 DNA follows: TGTGCCAGCGGTCTAGCGGGGGTTGGGGTTTGGCAAGAGACCCAGTACTTC. Protein: CASGLAGVGVWQETQYF.

The rearrangement links TRBV10-3 to TRBJ2-1; no definite D call. The CDR3 covers 16 residues. Germline V lookup: CDR1 ENHRY, CDR2 SYGVKD. Between the trimmed V and J ends, which lost 0 bases and 9 bases, there was a span of 18 bases. The DNA for the CDR3 is TGTGCCATCAGTGAGTCGTTTACTACCTGGGGTCCTGAGCAGTTCTTC. Amino acid sequence: CAISESFTTWGPEQFF.

Remarks on this clonotype: The junction departs from germline at one end; a sequencing error may be responsible. The V call is TRBV28, the J call TRBJ2-1, with 8 positions matching TRBD2. The length of the CDR3 is 17 residues. Per the germline V gene, CDR1 is MDHEN and CDR2 is SYDVKM. The CDR3 loop reads CASGFAFAGGNYNEQFF. CDR3 sequence (DNA): TGTGCCAGCGGTTTTGCGTTCGCGGGAGGAAACTACAATGAGCAGTTCTTC.

This clonotype occurred a few times. The chain carries TRBV6-5 and TRBJ2-1; 10 positions match TRBD1. Germline CDR1 and CDR2: MNHEY and SVGAGI. The CDR3 extends over 16 amino acids. The V and J ends lost 2 bases and 9 bases, in that order; junction bases with no gene match: 10. CDR3 sequence (DNA): TGTGCCAGCAGTTACACCGGGACAGGGGAATTGGCTGAGCAGTTCTTC. It specifies CASSYTGTGELAEQFF.

This clonotype was observed many times. One end of the junction fails to match germline, which may point to a read error. The chain employs TRBV5-1 and TRBJ2-1; perhaps TRBD2 as D (5 bases). Germline values: CDR1 SGHRS, CDR2 YFSETQ. This CDR3 spans 15 amino acids. CDR3 loop: CASSLSAGSYNEQFF. CDR3 bases: TGTGCCAGCAGCTTATCTGCGGGCTCCTACAATGAGCAGTTCTTC.

This clonotype showed up just a few times. The V gene is TRBV6-2 or TRBV6-3, the J gene TRBJ2-1; 7 positions match TRBD2. CDR1 MNHEY and CDR2 SVGEGT come from the germline V gene. CDR3 length: 15 residues. The V and J ends lost 0 bases and 5 bases, in that order; junction bases with no gene match: 4. The CDR3 DNA follows: TGTGCCAGCAGTTACTCCACTAGCGCCCACAATGAGCAGTTCTTC. This encodes CASSYSTSAHNEQFF.

This clonotype was detected a few times. The V and J genes are TRBV9 and TRBJ2-4, with 9 bases lining up with TRBD1. The J call may not be correct, given that the DNA end is closer to TRBJ2-5. Germline CDR1 is SGDLS and CDR2 is YYNGEE. The CDR3 runs to 18 residues. The CDR3, as DNA: TGTGCCAGCAGCGTAGTCGGAACCGGGACAGGGATATTGGGGACCCAGTACTTC. It is translated as CASSVVGTGTGILGTQYF.

This chain connects TRBV20-1 to TRBJ2-5; TRBD2 matches 8 bases. The CDR3 is 16 amino acids. From germline, CDR1 is DFQATT and CDR2 SNEGSKA (reference sequence). V lost 2 bases to trimming and J lost 0 bases; unmatched junction nucleotides: 8. The CDR3 bases are TGCAGTGCTAGAAGCAGTTGCGGGAGGTACCAAGAGACCCAGTACTTC. As protein: CSARSSCGRYQETQYF.

The chain links TRBV11-3 to TRBJ2-3, with D perhaps TRBD2 (7 bases). V was trimmed by 1 base and J by 2 bases, leaving 10 bases between them. The germline CDR1 and CDR2 sequences are SGHNT and YENEEA. This CDR3 has 15 residues. The CDR3 here is CASSLGGGHTDTQYF. CDR3 DNA: TGTGCCAGCAGCTTAGGGGGGGGGCACACAGATACGCAGTATTTT.